Shown below are 14 T cell receptor beta chains from a single sample sequenced in a study of patients and donors after allogeneic stem cell transplantation. TCRdb called the RT-PCR reads again in MiXCR, with one record for every CDR3 protein. The sample lists approximately 430,000 distinct CDR3 sequences, approximately 16% seen once, with over 6% in the top ten. The sequencing sample was made of blood, either unsorted or a sorted T cell fraction (not recorded which). The receptors originated from a human donor who was either an allogeneic HSCT recipient or a stem cell or donor lymphocyte infusion donor (not recorded which). It is not recorded whose cells these are; they may come from a transplant donor.

This clonotype was observed a handful of times. The chain carries TRBV4-3 and TRBJ1-2, with TRBD1 matching 8 bases. Germline CDR1 is LGHNA and CDR2 is YSLEER. The V gene end was trimmed by 3 bases and the J gene end by 8 bases; junction bases not matched to a gene: 5. This CDR3 is 13 amino acids long. The CDR3 loop is CASSQTGAEGYTF. The CDR3 coding sequence is TGCGCCAGCAGCCAGACAGGGGCGGAGGGCTACACCTTC.

V is TRBV20-1 and J is TRBJ1-4; D is unclear. This CDR3 has 15 amino acids. Trimming pared 1 base from V and 0 bases from J, leaving 9 bases between. Germline CDR1 reads DFQATT; CDR2 reads SNEGSKA (reference sequence). The CDR3 coding sequence is TGCAGTGCTAGAGTGCGGTCTGCAACTAATGAAAAACTGTTTTTT. Its translation: CSARVRSATNEKLFF.

V gene TRBV5-6 combines with J gene TRBJ2-3; 9 bases map to TRBD1. The germline CDR1 and CDR2 sequences are SGHDT and YYEEEE. There are 13 residues in the CDR3. J was trimmed by 7 bases and V by 4 bases; bases with no gene match: 4. DNA of the CDR3: TGTGCCAGCAGCCAGGACAGGGGATATACGCAGTATTTT. Its protein is CASSQDRGYTQYF.

This chain joins TRBV18 and TRBJ1-5; D gene ambiguous. CDR1 KGHSH and CDR2 LQKENI come from the germline V gene. CDR3 length: 14 residues. V lost 5 bases and J lost 6, with 14 bases in between. CDR3 nucleotides: TGTGCCAGCTCAGGGGAAAAGGGCAGTCAGCCCCAGCATTTT. It encodes CASSGEKGSQPQHF.

This clonotype has just a few counts. The chain is built from TRBV5-1 and TRBJ1-2; TRBD1 is a possible D gene (5 bases). V dropped 2 bases and J dropped 4 bases, with 18 bases sitting between them. Germline CDR1 reads SGHRS; CDR2 reads YFSETQ. The CDR3 consists of 16 residues. CDR3 coding DNA: TGCGCCAGCAGCTTAAACGGTGGTCAGGGCTTCTATGGCTACACCTTC. It translates to CASSLNGGQGFYGYTF.

The rearrangement uses TRBV7-9 and TRBJ1-2, with D possibly being TRBD1 (6 bases). Trimming removed 4 bases from V and 8 bases from J, with 14 bases in between. Germline V gives CDR1 SEHNR, CDR2 FQNEAQ (reference sequence). The CDR3 loop spans 13 amino acids. The CDR3 region has the DNA TGTGCCAGCAGCTCAACAGGGCCCAGCGGCTACACCTTC. Protein sequence: CASSSTGPSGYTF. The full variable domain, with the rest looked up from reference TRBV7-9 and TRBJ1-2, is DTGVSQNPRHKITKRGQNVTFRCDPISEHNRLYWYRQTLGQGPEFLTYFQNEAQLEKSRLLSDRFSAERPKGSFSTLEIQRTEQGDSAMYLCASSSTGPSGYTFGSGTRLTVV.

This clonotype was observed a handful of times. For the CDR3, the DNA is TGTGCCAGCAGGGCAACCGGGGCCCTTAATCAGCCCCAGCATTTT. This gives the protein CASRATGALNQPQHF. The gene calls are TRBV12-3 or TRBV12-4 and TRBJ1-5; D is perhaps TRBD1 (5 bases). Between the trimmed V and J ends, which lost 6 bases and 4 bases, there was a span of 16 bases. The CDR3 totals 15 residues.

The rearrangement joins TRBV3-1 to TRBJ2-7; D is perhaps TRBD1 or TRBD2 (5 bases each). With 3 bases removed from V and 2 bases from J, the gap between germline ends came to 20 bases. The CDR3 runs to 17 residues. Germline V lookup: CDR1 LGHDT, CDR2 YNNKEL (reference sequence). CDR3 in DNA: TGTGCCAGCAGCCAGGGGGATGAGTTACGGGGCCCCTACGAGCAGTACTTC. Amino acid sequence: CASSQGDELRGPYEQYF.

The chain employs TRBV7-9 and TRBJ2-5; D perhaps matches TRBD2 (5 bases). Per germline, CDR1 SEHNR and CDR2 FQNEAQ (reference sequence). Trimming left V 4 bases short and J 4 bases short, with 10 bases between. The CDR3 is 13 residues long. The CDR3 DNA follows: TGTGCCAGCAGCTACGGACTGGGAGAGACCCAGTACTTC. Translation gives CASSYGLGETQYF. Looking up the rest from reference TRBV7-9 and TRBJ2-5 gives the full variable domain: DTGVSQNPRHKITKRGQNVTFRCDPISEHNRLYWYRQTLGQGPEFLTYFQNEAQLEKSRLLSDRFSAERPKGSFSTLEIQRTEQGDSAMYLCASSYGLGETQYFGPGTRLLVL.

This chain links TRBV12-3 or TRBV12-4 with TRBJ2-7, with D uncertain. This CDR3 has 15 residues. Trimming shortened V by 3 bases and J by 0 bases, and 12 bases separated the two germline ends. CDR3 nucleotides: TGTGCCAGCAGTTTGTCCGAGACATTCTCCTACGAGCAGTACTTC. Translating gives CASSLSETFSYEQYF.

The gene calls are TRBV12-3 or TRBV12-4 and TRBJ2-5; tentatively, D is TRBD1 (6 bases). V was cut by 5 bases and J by 7 bases, with 17 bases left in between. The CDR3 is 14 amino acids. The CDR3 DNA follows: TGTGCCAGCAGTCTCACCTCGACAGGCGGGACCCAGTACTTC. Translation gives CASSLTSTGGTQYF.

In this sample, this clonotype turned up a few times. J is TRBJ2-7 and V is TRBV2, with TRBD2 matching 7 bases. V was pared by 5 bases and J by 2 bases, with 9 bases of the junction left unmatched. The germline CDR1 and CDR2 sequences are SNHLY and FYNNEI. CDR3 length equals 15 residues. CDR3 sequence: CASSPNGGGPYEQYF. The CDR3 bases are TGTGCCAGCAGTCCGAACGGGGGAGGGCCCTACGAGCAGTACTTC.

The genes are TRBV19 and TRBJ1-5, with D possibly being TRBD1 (5 bases). V shed 4 bases and J shed 1 base, with 11 bases lying between them. This CDR3 is 15 amino acids long. CDR1 and CDR2 from the germline V gene are LNHDA and SQIVND (reference sequence). CDR3 amino acids: CASSTSQGSNQPQHF. Written as DNA, the CDR3 is TGTGCCAGTAGTACCTCCCAGGGAAGCAATCAGCCCCAGCATTTT.

This clonotype was counted only a few times. The V and J genes are TRBV5-1 and TRBJ2-7; D not resolved. Trimming took off 0 bases at V and 0 bases at J, with 13 bases between the two ends. CDR1 is SGHRS and CDR2 is YFSETQ in the germline V gene. CDR3 length equals 16 residues. The CDR3 is CASSLATPRSSYEQYF. The CDR3 nucleotides read TGCGCCAGCAGCTTGGCCACCCCAAGGAGCTCCTACGAGCAGTACTTC.